This entry lists 18 T cell receptor beta chains sequenced from one sample in a study of cytomegalovirus exposure and HLA in healthy donors. Both 60 Vbeta primers and 13 Jbeta primers went into the PCR. The table came from immunoSEQ multiplex PCR; TCRdb's copy has only in-frame clones and leaves some out. The table shows some 120,000 clones, with 9% to 10% occurring only once. What was sequenced was PBMCs. All receptors come from a man in his thirties or forties in good health and CMV-seronegative.

This clone has just a few counts. DNA of the CDR3: TGTGCCAGCAGGACGGGACAGGGGTTCTACGAGCAGTACTTC. Its protein product is CASRTGQGFYEQYF. The chain links TRBV5-6 to TRBJ2-7; 10 positions match TRBD1. Trimming cost V 5 bases and J 3 bases; bases outside gene matches: 5. Looked up from germline, CDR1 is SGHDT and CDR2 is YYEEEE. The CDR3 loop spans 14 amino acids. The complete variable domain, with remaining parts taken from reference TRBV5-6 and TRBJ2-7, reads DAGVTQSPTHLIKTRGQQVTLRCSPKSGHDTVSWYQQALGQGPQFIFQYYEEEERQRGNFPDRFSGHQFPNYSSELNVNALLLGDSALYLCASRTGQGFYEQYFGPGTRLTVT.

The chain couples TRBV6-5 to TRBJ1-2; a weak D match, TRBD1 (6 bases). CDR1 MNHEY and CDR2 SVGAGI come from the germline V gene. The CDR3 has 13 amino acids. V was pared by 2 bases and J by 7 bases, with 11 bases between. The CDR3 DNA reads as TGTGCCAGCAGTTACCCGGCAGGGGCTGGCTACACCTTC. Residues: CASSYPAGAGYTF.

This clone was found a few times. The chain couples TRBV25-1 to TRBJ1-1, with 8 bases lining up with TRBD1. This CDR3 is 14 amino acids long. Germline-derived CDR1 and CDR2 are MGHDK and SYGVNS. V trimming: 6 bases; J trimming: 3 bases; junction bases outside the gene matches: 6. CDR3 protein: CASSPGQVYTEAFF. DNA of the CDR3: TGTGCCAGCAGCCCGGGACAGGTATACACTGAAGCTTTCTTT.

This clone was observed a handful of times. V gene TRBV9 combines with J gene TRBJ2-1, with 10 nucleotides matching TRBD2. Germline V gene lookup returns CDR1 SGDLS and CDR2 YYNGEE. This CDR3 spans 14 amino acids. The trim removed 3 bases at V and 5 bases at J, leaving 2 bases unmatched. CDR3 residues: CASSGTSGNNEQFF. CDR3 in DNA: TGTGCCAGCAGCGGGACTAGCGGTAACAATGAGCAGTTCTTC.

The gene calls are TRBV5-6 and TRBJ2-7, with 7 bases matching TRBD1. This CDR3 region has 15 residues. The V and J ends lost 2 bases and 3 bases, in that order; junction bases with no gene match: 8. Per the germline V gene, CDR1 is SGHDT and CDR2 is YYEEEE. CDR3 sequence (DNA): TGTGCCAGCAGCTTCCCCACAGGGGTGGGCTACGAGCAGTACTTC. This sequence encodes CASSFPTGVGYEQYF.

The chain links TRBV6-6 to TRBJ2-7; 8 bases match TRBD1. The CDR3 loop spans 14 amino acids. CDR1 MNHNY and CDR2 SVGAGI come from the germline V gene (reference sequence). V dropped 6 bases and J dropped 0; count of bases not matched to a gene: 4. Here the CDR3 reads CASSFGQGSYEQYF. Written as DNA, the CDR3 is TGTGCCAGCAGCTTCGGACAGGGCTCCTACGAGCAGTACTTC.

This sequence joins TRBV9 and TRBJ2-7; D is unresolved. The CDR3 consists of 16 residues. The germline V and J ends were trimmed by 3 bases and 3 bases, with 19 bases remaining between them. Germline CDR1 reads SGDLS; CDR2 reads YYNGEE. CDR3 DNA sequence: TGTGCCAGCAGCGCCGCGGCCAGAGGAACCTTCTACGAGCAGTACTTC. Its translation: CASSAAARGTFYEQYF.

This clone has just a few counts. The rearrangement links TRBV28 to TRBJ2-7, with a tentative D call TRBD1 (6 bases). CDR1 and CDR2 (germline): MDHEN, SYDVKM. The CDR3 sequence is 16 residues long. V lost 3 bases to trimming and J lost 4 bases, with 19 bases between them. The CDR3 protein is CASSFGDARDIYEQYF. CDR3 coding DNA: TGTGCCAGCAGTTTTGGCGATGCCCGGGACATATACGAGCAGTACTTC. The entire variable domain, with the rest obtained from reference TRBV28 and TRBJ2-7, is as follows: DVKVTQSSRYLVKRTGEKVFLECVQDMDHENMFWYRQDPGLGLRLIYFSYDVKMKEKGDIPEGYSVSREKKERFSLILESASTNQTSMYLCASSFGDARDIYEQYFGPGTRLTVT.

The chain carries TRBV9 and TRBJ2-1; 15 bases are shared with TRBD2. The CDR3 loop spans 19 amino acids. Germline assignment: CDR1 SGDLS and CDR2 YYNGEE. The junction had 5 bases not matched to a gene; V was cut back by 1 base and J by 0 bases. The CDR3 sequence is CASSVRRTSGGVSYNEQFF. In nucleotides, the CDR3 is TGTGCCAGCAGCGTACGACGGACTAGCGGGGGGGTCTCCTACAATGAGCAGTTCTTC.

The genes are TRBV4-3 and TRBJ1-4; 7 bases are shared with TRBD1. Germline V gene data show CDR1 as LGHNA and CDR2 as YSLEER. The CDR3 runs to 15 residues. Trimming cost V 0 bases and J 6 bases; bases outside gene matches: 4. CDR3 residues: CASSQEGQGDEKLFF. The CDR3 nucleotides read TGCGCCAGCAGCCAAGAAGGCCAGGGGGATGAAAAACTGTTTTTT.

This chain links TRBV6-1 with TRBJ1-3; D gene uncertain. The CDR3 has 14 residues. Germline V gene data show CDR1 as MNHNS and CDR2 as SASEGT. V lost 3 bases to trimming and J lost 0 bases, with 6 bases between them. The CDR3 nucleotides read TGTGCCAGCAGTGATGGGAGCTCTGGAAACACCATATATTTT. Encoded protein: CASSDGSSGNTIYF.

This clone was found a few times. The chain uses TRBV14 and TRBJ1-6, with D perhaps TRBD1 (6 bases). CDR1 and CDR2 (germline): SGHDN, FVKESK. V was clipped by 1 base and J by 7 bases, with 11 bases between them. The CDR3 is 15 amino acids. This CDR3 is CASSQVGQGNSPLHF. The CDR3 DNA is TGTGCCAGCAGCCAAGTGGGCCAGGGGAATTCACCCCTCCACTTT.

This clone was seen more than once but under ten times. The V call is TRBV2, the J call TRBJ1-3, with D possibly matching TRBD1 (5 bases). The germline V gene has CDR1 SNHLY and CDR2 FYNNEI. This CDR3 is 14 amino acids long. V gave up 6 bases and J gave up 1 base, with 10 bases separating them. The CDR3 loop reads CASRNQGSGNTIYF. In DNA form, the CDR3 reads TGTGCCAGCAGGAACCAGGGTTCTGGAAACACCATATATTTT.

V gene TRBV5-1 combines with J gene TRBJ2-2; TRBD1 matches at 10 bases. This CDR3 contains 19 residues. CDR1 SGHRS and CDR2 YFSETQ come from the germline V gene. V lost 0 bases, J lost 5 bases, and 13 bases stayed unmatched. The CDR3 sequence: CASSLALGIRTGGTGELFF. The CDR3 nucleotides are TGCGCCAGCAGCTTGGCCCTCGGGATTCGGACAGGGGGAACCGGGGAGCTGTTTTTT.

The chain joins TRBV5-8 to TRBJ1-5; D possibly corresponds to TRBD1 (6 bases). Germline lookup yields CDR1 SGHTS and CDR2 YDEGEE. The CDR3 sequence is 17 residues long. V was shortened by 5 bases and J by 0 bases, with 18 bases between the two germline ends. CDR3 nucleotide sequence: TGTGCCAGCAGGGGACCGACAGGAGCCCTTAGCAATCAGCCCCAGCATTTT. It specifies CASRGPTGALSNQPQHF.

The chain carries TRBV7-6 and TRBJ1-4; no reliable D call. Trimming took 1 base from V and 7 from J, leaving 16 bases between them. CDR1 is SGHVS and CDR2 is FNYEAQ in the germline V gene. The CDR3 runs to 16 residues. CDR3 in amino acids: CASSLGYGPRGEKLFF. DNA of the CDR3: TGTGCCAGCAGCTTAGGGTACGGGCCCCGGGGTGAAAAACTGTTTTTT.

The chain combines TRBV14 with TRBJ1-2, with 9 bases that match TRBD1. V shed 1 base, J shed 5 bases, and the junction held 2 bases outside the gene matches. CDR3 size: 14 residues. The germline gives CDR1 SGHDN, CDR2 FVKESK. The CDR3 DNA follows: TGTGCCAGCAGCCAAGTAGGACAGGGGTATGGCTACACCTTC. Protein sequence: CASSQVGQGYGYTF.

This clone has a handful of counts. Other DNA sequences within the sample encode an identical CDR3. The CDR3 coding sequence is TGTGCCACCTCGAGGGCCACCGGGGAGCTGTTTTTT. Translating it yields CATSRATGELFF. The chain employs TRBV15 and TRBJ2-2; tentatively, D is TRBD2 (5 bases). CDR1 and CDR2 from the germline V gene are LNHNV and YYDKDF (reference sequence). The ends were cut back, 8 bases at V and 4 bases at J, with 8 bases in the middle. The CDR3 loop spans 12 amino acids.